This TCR beta chain was identified during a study of cytomegalovirus exposure and HLA in healthy donors. In the study overall: The 120 or so validation repertoires used a platform that matched the one used for the roughly 700 first-cohort repertoires, as a later analysis reported. Study-wide points: Most sequenced TCRs were rare (though some public TCRs occurred in many donors).

Germline V lookup: CDR1 SGHTA, CDR2 FQGNSA. The CDR3 spans 14 residues. J lost 5 bases, V lost 2 bases, and 5 bases had no gene match. Some clones are missing from TCRdb's copy, which holds only in-frame ones; the method was immunoSEQ multiplex PCR. The sample carries fewer than 200,000 clones, around nine tenths recorded once. The validation cohort, a group of around 120 subjects, included the donors and was separate from the approximately 670-subject first cohort. For this clone: No antigen is known for it.

The chain uses TRBV7-2 and TRBJ2-5; TRBD1 matches at 7 bases. Sequencing was performed on PBMCs. This TCR came from a woman aged 18-29 years in good health and CMV-seropositive. CDR3 sequence (DNA): TGTGCCAGCAGCTTATCCGACAGGGTTGAGACCCAGTACTTC. Amino acid sequence: CASSLSDRVETQYF.